The clone carrying this TCR beta chain was seen repeatedly, ten times or more. Its cognate antigen is unknown. This record comes from a study of human T cells and chemical hapten exposure. Study-wide points: The number of TCRs over 1 in 1000 frequency stayed unchanged after DPC.

Trimming stripped 5 bases from V and 0 bases from J, with 8 bases between. The CDR3 sequence is 15 residues long. The study's library attached unique molecular identifiers to single cDNA molecules. TCRdb re-analysed the RACE reads in MiXCR, keeping a single row per CDR3 protein. The sample has around 47,000 distinct CDR3 sequences, about 4% seen once. Indicated time point: healthy volunteer bleed at 6 weeks. It was unfractionated whole blood from which total RNA was extracted. The sequence derives from a human donor in good health. Some clones in this sample may be carry-over from other donors' samples. The specimen was whole blood. J is TRBJ1-6 and V is TRBV12-3 or TRBV12-4; unclear D gene. For the CDR3, the DNA is TGTGCCAGCAGTATCGGGAGCTCCTATAATTCACCCCTCCACTTT. Encoded protein: CASSIGSSYNSPLHF.